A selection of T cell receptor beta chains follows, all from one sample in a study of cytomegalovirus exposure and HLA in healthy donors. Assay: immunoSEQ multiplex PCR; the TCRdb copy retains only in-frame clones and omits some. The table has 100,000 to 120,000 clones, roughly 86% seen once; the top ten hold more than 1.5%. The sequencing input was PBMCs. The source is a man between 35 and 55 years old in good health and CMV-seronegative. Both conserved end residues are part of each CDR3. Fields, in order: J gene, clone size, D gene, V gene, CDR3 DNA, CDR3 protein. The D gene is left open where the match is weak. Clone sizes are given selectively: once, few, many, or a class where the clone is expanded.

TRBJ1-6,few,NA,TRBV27,TGTGCCTGCCGGACAGCTAGCTCCTATAATTCACCCCTCCACTTT,CACRTASSYNSPLHF
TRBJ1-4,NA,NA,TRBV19,TGTGCCAGTAGTATCCAGGGCGACAATGAAAAACTGTTTTTT,CASSIQGDNEKLFF
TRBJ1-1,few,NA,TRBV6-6,TGTGCCAGCAGGCGGGACGTGACTGAAGCTTTCTTT,CASRRDVTEAFF
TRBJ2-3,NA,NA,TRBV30,TGTGCCTGGAGTGCCCGACAAGATACGCAGTATTTT,CAWSARQDTQYF
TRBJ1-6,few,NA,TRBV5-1,TGCGCCAGCAGCTTGGACGGGGAGTCACCCCTCCACTTT,CASSLDGESPLHF
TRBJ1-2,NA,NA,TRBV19,TGTGCCAGTACCGACAATCCTCCCTATGGCTACACCTTC,CASTDNPPYGYTF
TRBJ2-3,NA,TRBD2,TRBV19,TGTGCCAGTAGTATGATAGCGGGGGGCACAGATACGCAGTATTTT,CASSMIAGGTDTQYF
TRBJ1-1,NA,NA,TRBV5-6,TGTGCCAGCAGCTCCGGACTGGGAGAGGCTTTCTTT,CASSSGLGEAFF
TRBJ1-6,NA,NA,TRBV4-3,TGCGCCAGCAGCCAAGAAACAGCAGCTAATTCACCCCTCCACTTT,CASSQETAANSPLHF
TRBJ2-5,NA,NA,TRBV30,TGTGCCTGGAGTGTTGGACTGGCAAGAGAGACCCAGTACTTC,CAWSVGLARETQYF
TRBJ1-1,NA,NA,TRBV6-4,TGTGCCAGCAGAACAGGTCCGGGCACTGAAGCTTTCTTT,CASRTGPGTEAFF
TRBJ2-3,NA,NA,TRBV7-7,TGTGCCAGCAGCTTAGTCGGGGTAATCGGGGGTTGGGATACGCAGTATTTT,CASSLVGVIGGWDTQYF
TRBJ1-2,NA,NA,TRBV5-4,TGTGCCAGCAGCTTGGACAGATCCTATGGCTACACCTTC,CASSLDRSYGYTF
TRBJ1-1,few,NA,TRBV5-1,TGCGCCAGCAGCTTTCAGGGGAACACTGAAGCTTTCTTT,CASSFQGNTEAFF
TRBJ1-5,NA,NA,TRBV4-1,TGCGCCAGCAGCCAATACGAGACAGGCAATCAGCCCCAGCATTTT,CASSQYETGNQPQHF
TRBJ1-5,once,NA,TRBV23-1,TGCGCCAGCAGTTCCCGGCGGGATCCAGACTCCCGCTGCAATCAGCCCCAGCATTTT,CASSSRRDPDSRCNQPQHF
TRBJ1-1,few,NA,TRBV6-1,TGTGCCAGCAGTGAATTCACTTCCCTATTGAACACTGAAGCTTTCTTT,CASSEFTSLLNTEAFF
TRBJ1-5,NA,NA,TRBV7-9,TGTGCCAGCAGCTTAGCGCGGGGGAACTTCAATCAGCCCCAGCATTTT,CASSLARGNFNQPQHF
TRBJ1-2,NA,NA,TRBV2,TGTGCCAGCAGGGACAAGGACTATGGCTACACCTTC,CASRDKDYGYTF
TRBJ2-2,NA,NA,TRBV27,TGTGCCAGCAGTTTCCGAGGGGGAGCGGGGAGACTCACCGGGGAGCTGTTTTTT,CASSFRGGAGRLTGELFF
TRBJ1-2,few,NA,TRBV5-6,TGTGCCAGCAGCCCCACCCAGGTGCTGAACTATGGCTACACCTTC,CASSPTQVLNYGYTF
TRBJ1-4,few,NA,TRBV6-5,TGTGCCAGCAGAGCCCGAGGAGGGGCGGGAGAAAAACTGTTTTTT,CASRARGGAGEKLFF
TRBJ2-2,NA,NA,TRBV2,TGTGCCAGCAGTGATCTAGGTACCGGGGAGCTGTTTTTT,CASSDLGTGELFF
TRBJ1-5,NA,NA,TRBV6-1,TGTGCCAGCAGTCGACAGCCCAATCAGCCCCAGCATTTT,CASSRQPNQPQHF
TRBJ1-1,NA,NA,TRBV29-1,TGCAGCGTTGAAAAACAACTTACAGGGCTGAGAGGCACTGAAGCTTTCTTT,CSVEKQLTGLRGTEAFF
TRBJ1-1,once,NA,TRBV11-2,TGTGCCAGCAGCTCCTGGTTACCACGGGACACTGAAGCTTTCTTT,CASSSWLPRDTEAFF
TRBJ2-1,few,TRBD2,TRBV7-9,TGTGCCAGCAGTTTGAAGGGGCCGGGAACGGGGGGGCGCGATGAGCAGTTCTTC,CASSLKGPGTGGRDEQFF
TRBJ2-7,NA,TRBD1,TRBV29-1,TGCAGCGTTGAACAGGGGGCACGCGAGCAGTACTTC,CSVEQGAREQYF
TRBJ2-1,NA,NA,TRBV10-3,TGTGCCATCAAGGTGGGCTCAGCCTACAATGAGCAGTTCTTC,CAIKVGSAYNEQFF
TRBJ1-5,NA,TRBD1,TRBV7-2,TGTGCCAGCAGCTTCCAGGGGGATCAGCCCCAGCATTTT,CASSFQGDQPQHF
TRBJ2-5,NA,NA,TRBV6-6,TGTGCCAGCAGTTTCCTCCCGGGGACCCAGTACTTC,CASSFLPGTQYF
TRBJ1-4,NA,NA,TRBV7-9,TGTGCCAGCAAGAAGTCGGAAGCAACTAGTGAAAAACTGTTTTTT,CASKKSEATSEKLFF
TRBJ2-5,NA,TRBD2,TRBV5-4,TGTGCCAGCAGCTTGGTGCTAGCGGGGATTGGTGAGACCCAGTACTTC,CASSLVLAGIGETQYF
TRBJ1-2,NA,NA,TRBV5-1,TGCGCCAGCAGCTTTGGGAATACGGTCAATCCGGGACAAAGAAACTATGGCTACACCTTC,CASSFGNTVNPGQRNYGYTF
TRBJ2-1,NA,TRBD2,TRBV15,TGTGCCACCGGGCCTGGGACTAGCGTCAACAATGAGCAGTTCTTC,CATGPGTSVNNEQFF
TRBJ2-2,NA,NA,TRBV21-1,TGTGCCAGCGGCGTTCGGACAGAAGGCCCCACCGGGGAGCTGTTTTTT,CASGVRTEGPTGELFF
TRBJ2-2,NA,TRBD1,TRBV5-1,TGCGCCAGCAGCTTACAGGGGGACTCCGGGGAGCTGTTTTTT,CASSLQGDSGELFF
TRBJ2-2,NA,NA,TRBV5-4,TGTGCCAGCAGCTTGGCGCTAGCCGAGAACACCGGGGAGCTGTTTTTT,CASSLALAENTGELFF
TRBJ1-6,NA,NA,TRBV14,TGTGCCAGCAGCCAAGCCGGGGGAGGGAAGGGGTCACCCCTCCACTTT,CASSQAGGGKGSPLHF
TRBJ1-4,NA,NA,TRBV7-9,TGTGCCAGCAGTAAAACAGGCTTCAATGAAAAACTGTTTTTT,CASSKTGFNEKLFF
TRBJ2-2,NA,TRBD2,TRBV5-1,TGCGCCAGCAGCCGGAGGGACTATTCAAACACCGGGGAGCTGTTTTTT,CASSRRDYSNTGELFF
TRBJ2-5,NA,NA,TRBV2,TGTGCCAGCAGTGAGGAGGAGACCCAGTACTTC,CASSEEETQYF
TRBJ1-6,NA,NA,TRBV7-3,TGTGCCAGCAGCCTCCACAGGGATTCACCCCTCCACTTT,CASSLHRDSPLHF
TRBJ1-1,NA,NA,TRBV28,TGTGCCAGCAGTCTATATCAGGGGAGAGGGAACACTGAAGCTTTCTTT,CASSLYQGRGNTEAFF
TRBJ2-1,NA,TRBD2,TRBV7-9,TGTGCCAGCAGCTTAGTGGGGGGGTTGGGGGGTGAGCAGTTCTTC,CASSLVGGLGGEQFF